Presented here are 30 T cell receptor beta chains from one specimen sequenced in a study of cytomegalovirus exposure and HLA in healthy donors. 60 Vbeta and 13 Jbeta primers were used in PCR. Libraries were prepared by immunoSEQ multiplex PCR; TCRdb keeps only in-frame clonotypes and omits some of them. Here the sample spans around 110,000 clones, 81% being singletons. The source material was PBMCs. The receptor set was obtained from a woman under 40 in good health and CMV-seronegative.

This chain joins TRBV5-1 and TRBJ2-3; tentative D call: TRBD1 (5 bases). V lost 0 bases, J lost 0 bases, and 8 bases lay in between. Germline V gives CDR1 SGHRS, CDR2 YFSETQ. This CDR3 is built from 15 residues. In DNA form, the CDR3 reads TGCGCCAGCAGCTTGGGACAGACCAGCACAGATACGCAGTATTTT. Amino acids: CASSLGQTSTDTQYF.

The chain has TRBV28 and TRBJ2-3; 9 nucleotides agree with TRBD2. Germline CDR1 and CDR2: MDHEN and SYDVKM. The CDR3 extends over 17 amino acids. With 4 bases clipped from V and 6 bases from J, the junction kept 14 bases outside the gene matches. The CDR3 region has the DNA TGTGCCAGCAGTTCCTCATTTAGCGGGAGCGGCGCGGATACGCAGTATTTT. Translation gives CASSSSFSGSGADTQYF.

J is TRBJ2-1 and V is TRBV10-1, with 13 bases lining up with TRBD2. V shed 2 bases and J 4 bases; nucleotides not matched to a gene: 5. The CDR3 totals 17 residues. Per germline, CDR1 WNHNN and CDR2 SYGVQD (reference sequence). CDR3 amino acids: CASSEGLAGDFYNEQFF. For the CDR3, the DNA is TGCGCCAGCAGTGAGGGACTAGCGGGAGATTTTTACAATGAGCAGTTCTTC.

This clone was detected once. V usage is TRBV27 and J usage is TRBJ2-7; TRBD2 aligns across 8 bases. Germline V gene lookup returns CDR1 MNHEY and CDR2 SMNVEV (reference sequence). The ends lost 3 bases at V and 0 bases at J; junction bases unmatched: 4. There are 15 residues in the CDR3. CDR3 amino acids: CASSFGGASSYEQYF. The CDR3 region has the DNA TGTGCCAGCAGTTTCGGGGGGGCCAGCTCCTACGAGCAGTACTTC.

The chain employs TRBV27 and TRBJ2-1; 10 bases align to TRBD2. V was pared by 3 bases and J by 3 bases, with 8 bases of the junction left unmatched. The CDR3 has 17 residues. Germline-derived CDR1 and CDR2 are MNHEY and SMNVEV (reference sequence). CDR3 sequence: CASSFFGSGRNYNEQFF. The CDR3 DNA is TGTGCCAGCAGTTTCTTCGGTAGCGGGAGGAACTACAATGAGCAGTTCTTC.

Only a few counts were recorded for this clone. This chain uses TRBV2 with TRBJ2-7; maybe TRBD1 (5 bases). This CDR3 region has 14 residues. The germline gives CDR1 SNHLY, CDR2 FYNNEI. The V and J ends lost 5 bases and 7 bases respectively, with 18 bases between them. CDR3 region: CASSPALRGGEQYF. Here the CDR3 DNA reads TGTGCCAGCAGTCCAGCCCTTAGGGGTGGTGAGCAGTACTTC.

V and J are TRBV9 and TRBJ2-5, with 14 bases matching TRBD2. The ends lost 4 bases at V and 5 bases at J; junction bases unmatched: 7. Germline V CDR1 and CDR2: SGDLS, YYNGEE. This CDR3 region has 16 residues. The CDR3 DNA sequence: TGTGCCAGCAGCCCACGACTAGCGGGAGGGCGTGAGACCCAGTACTTC. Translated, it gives CASSPRLAGGRETQYF.

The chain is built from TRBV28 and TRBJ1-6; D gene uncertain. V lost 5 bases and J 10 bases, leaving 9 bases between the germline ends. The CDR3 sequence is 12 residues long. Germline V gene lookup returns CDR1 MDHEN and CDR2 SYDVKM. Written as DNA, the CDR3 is TGTGCCAGCAGTGAGGTGAGGTCACCCCTCCACTTT. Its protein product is CASSEVRSPLHF.

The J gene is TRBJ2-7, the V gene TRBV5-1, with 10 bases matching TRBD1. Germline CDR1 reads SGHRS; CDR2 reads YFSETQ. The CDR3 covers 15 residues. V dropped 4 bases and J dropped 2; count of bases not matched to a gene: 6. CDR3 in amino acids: CASSPPGTGAYEQYF. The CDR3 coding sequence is TGCGCCAGCAGCCCGCCCGGGACAGGGGCCTACGAGCAGTACTTC.

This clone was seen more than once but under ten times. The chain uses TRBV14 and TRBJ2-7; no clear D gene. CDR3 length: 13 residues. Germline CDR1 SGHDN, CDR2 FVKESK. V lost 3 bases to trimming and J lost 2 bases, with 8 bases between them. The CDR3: CASSHLSTYEQYF. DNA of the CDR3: TGTGCCAGCAGCCATCTATCGACCTACGAGCAGTACTTC.

The CDR3 DNA is TGTGCCAGCAGTTTAACCGGACAGGGAAATGGCTACACCTTC. Encoded protein: CASSLTGQGNGYTF. V is TRBV28 and J is TRBJ1-2, with 8 bases fitting TRBD1. The CDR3 is 14 residues long. The V and J ends lost 2 bases and 6 bases, in that order; junction bases with no gene match: 5. Germline V lookup: CDR1 MDHEN, CDR2 SYDVKM.

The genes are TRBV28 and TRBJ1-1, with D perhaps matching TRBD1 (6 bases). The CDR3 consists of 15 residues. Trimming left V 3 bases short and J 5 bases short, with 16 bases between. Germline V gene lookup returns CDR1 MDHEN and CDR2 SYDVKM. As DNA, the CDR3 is TGTGCCAGCAGTTTCCCCCAGGTCCAGGGGACTGAAGCTTTCTTT. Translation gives CASSFPQVQGTEAFF.

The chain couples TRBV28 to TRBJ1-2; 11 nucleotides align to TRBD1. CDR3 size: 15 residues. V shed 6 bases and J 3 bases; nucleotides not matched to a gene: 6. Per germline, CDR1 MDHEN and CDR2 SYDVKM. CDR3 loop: CASRTGQGAYYGYTF. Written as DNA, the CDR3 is TGTGCCAGCAGAACTGGACAGGGGGCATACTATGGCTACACCTTC.

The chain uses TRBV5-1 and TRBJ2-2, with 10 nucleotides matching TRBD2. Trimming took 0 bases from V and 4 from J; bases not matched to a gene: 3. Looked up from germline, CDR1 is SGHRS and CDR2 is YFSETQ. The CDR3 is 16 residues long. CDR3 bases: TGCGCCAGCAGCTTGGCACTAGCGGGAATCACCGGGGAGCTGTTTTTT. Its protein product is CASSLALAGITGELFF.

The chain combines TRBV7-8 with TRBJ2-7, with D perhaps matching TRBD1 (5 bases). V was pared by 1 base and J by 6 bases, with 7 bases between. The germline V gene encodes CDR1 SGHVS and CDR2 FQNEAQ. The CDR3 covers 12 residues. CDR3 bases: TGTGCCAGCAGCTTAGGGACACGCGAGCAGTACTTC. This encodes CASSLGTREQYF.

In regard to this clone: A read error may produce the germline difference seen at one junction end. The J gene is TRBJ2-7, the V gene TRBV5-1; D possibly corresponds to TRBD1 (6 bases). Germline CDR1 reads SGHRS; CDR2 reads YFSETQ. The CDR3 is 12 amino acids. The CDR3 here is CAGSGPGDEQYF. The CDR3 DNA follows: TGCGCCGGCAGCGGTCCAGGGGACGAGCAGTACTTC. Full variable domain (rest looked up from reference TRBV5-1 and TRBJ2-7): KAGVTQTPRYLIKTRGQQVTLSCSPISGHRSVSWYQQTPGQGLQFLFEYFSETQRNKGNFPGRFSGRQFSNSRSEMNVSTLELGDSALYLCAGSGPGDEQYFGPGTRLTVT.

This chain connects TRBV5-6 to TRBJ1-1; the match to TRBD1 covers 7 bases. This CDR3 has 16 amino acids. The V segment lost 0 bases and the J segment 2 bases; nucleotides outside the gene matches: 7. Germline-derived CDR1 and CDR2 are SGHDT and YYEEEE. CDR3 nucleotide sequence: TGTGCCAGCAGCTTGGCGACAGGGATGGGCAACACTGAAGCTTTCTTT. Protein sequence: CASSLATGMGNTEAFF.

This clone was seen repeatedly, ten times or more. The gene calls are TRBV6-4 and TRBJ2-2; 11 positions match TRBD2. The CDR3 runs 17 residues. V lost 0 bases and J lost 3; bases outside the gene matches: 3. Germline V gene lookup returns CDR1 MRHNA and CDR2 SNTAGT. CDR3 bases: TGTGCCAGCAGTGACTCGCTGACTAGCGGGGACACCGGGGAGCTGTTTTTT. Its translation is CASSDSLTSGDTGELFF.

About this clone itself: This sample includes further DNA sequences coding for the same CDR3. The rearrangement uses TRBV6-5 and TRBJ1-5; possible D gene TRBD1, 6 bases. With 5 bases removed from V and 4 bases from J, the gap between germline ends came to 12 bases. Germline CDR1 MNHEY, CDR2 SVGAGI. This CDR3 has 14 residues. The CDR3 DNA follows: TGTGCCAGCAGTCCCGAGAGGGGGAATCAGCCCCAGCATTTT. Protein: CASSPERGNQPQHF.

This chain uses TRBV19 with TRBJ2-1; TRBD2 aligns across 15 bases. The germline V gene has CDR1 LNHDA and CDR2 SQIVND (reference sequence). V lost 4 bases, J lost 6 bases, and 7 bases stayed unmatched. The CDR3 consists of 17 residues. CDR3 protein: CASSRTSGRGGFNEQFF. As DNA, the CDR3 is TGTGCCAGTAGTAGGACTAGCGGGAGGGGAGGGTTCAATGAGCAGTTCTTC.

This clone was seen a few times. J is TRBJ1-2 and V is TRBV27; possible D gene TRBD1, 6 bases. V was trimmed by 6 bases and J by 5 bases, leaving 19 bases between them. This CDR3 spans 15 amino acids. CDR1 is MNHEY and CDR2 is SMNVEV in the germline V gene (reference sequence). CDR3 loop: CASSPAGEVGYGYTF. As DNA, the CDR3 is TGTGCCAGCAGCCCTGCAGGGGAAGTAGGGTATGGCTACACCTTC.

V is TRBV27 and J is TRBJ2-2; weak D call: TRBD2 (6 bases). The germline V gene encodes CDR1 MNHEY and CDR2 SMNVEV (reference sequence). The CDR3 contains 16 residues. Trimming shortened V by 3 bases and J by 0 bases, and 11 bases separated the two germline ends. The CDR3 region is CASSFLAFANTGELFF. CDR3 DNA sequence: TGTGCCAGCAGTTTCCTAGCGTTCGCGAACACCGGGGAGCTGTTTTTT.

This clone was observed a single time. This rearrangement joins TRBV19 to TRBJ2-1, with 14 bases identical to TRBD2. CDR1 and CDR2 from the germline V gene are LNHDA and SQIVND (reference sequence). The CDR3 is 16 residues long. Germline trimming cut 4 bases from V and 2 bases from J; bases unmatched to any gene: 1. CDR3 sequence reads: CASSRLAGGPYNEQFF. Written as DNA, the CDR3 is TGTGCCAGTAGTAGACTAGCGGGAGGGCCCTACAATGAGCAGTTCTTC.

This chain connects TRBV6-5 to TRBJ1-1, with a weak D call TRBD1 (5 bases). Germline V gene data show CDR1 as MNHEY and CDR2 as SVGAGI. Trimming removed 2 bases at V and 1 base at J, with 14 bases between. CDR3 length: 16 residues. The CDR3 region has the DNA TGTGCCAGCAGTTACGGAGTGACAGCGACGAACACTGAAGCTTTCTTT. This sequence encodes CASSYGVTATNTEAFF.

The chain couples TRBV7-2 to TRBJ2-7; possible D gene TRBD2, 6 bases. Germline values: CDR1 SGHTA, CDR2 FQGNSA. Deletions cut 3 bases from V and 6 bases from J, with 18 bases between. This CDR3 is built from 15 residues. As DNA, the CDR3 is TGTGCCAGCAGCTTGCGCGGGACTCCCCCCTTCGAGCAGTACTTC. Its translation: CASSLRGTPPFEQYF.

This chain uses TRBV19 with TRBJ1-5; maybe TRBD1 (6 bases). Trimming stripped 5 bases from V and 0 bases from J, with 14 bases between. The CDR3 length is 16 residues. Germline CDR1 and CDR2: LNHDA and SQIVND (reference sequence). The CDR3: CASSPRTEHSNQPQHF. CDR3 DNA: TGTGCCAGTAGTCCCCGGACAGAACATAGCAATCAGCCCCAGCATTTT.

CDR3 nucleotide sequence: TGTGCCAGCAGCGTTCTGGCGGGAGTCCAGGAGACCCAGTACTTC. It encodes CASSVLAGVQETQYF. This chain uses TRBV9 with TRBJ2-5; TRBD2 agrees at 7 bases. The CDR3 totals 15 residues. From germline, CDR1 is SGDLS and CDR2 YYNGEE. V trimming: 2 bases; J trimming: 5 bases; junction bases outside the gene matches: 9. Combining the CDR3 with reference TRBV9 and TRBJ2-5 gives the whole variable domain DSGVTQTPKHLITATGQRVTLRCSPRSGDLSVYWYQQSLDQGLQFLIQYYNGEERAKGNILERFSAQQFPDLHSELNLSSLELGDSALYFCASSVLAGVQETQYFGPGTRLLVL.

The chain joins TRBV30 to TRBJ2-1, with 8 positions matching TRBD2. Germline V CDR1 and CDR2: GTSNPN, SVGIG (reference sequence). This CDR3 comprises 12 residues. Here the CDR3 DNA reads TGTGCTTCGGGACTAGGGCCCTTTGAGCAGTTCTTC. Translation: CASGLGPFEQFF.

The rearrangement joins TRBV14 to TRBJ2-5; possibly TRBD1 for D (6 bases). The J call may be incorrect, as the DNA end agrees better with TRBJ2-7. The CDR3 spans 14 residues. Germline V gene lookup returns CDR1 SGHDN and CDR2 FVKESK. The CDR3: CASSQIHRAYEQYF. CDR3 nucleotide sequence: TGTGCCAGCAGCCAAATCCACAGGGCCTACGAGCAGTACTTC.

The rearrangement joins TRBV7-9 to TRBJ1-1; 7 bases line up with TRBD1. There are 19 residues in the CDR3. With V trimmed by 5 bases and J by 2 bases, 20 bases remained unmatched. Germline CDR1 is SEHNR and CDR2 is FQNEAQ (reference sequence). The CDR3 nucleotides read TGTGCCAGCAGCCACGATCCAGGGGGAATCACACTCCAAAACACTGAAGCTTTCTTT. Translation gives CASSHDPGGITLQNTEAFF.